Each of the 12 T cell receptor beta chains below was sequenced from the same sample in a study of metastatic and nonmetastatic thyroid tumors. Patients had received no treatment of any kind before thyroid surgery. TCRdb re-analyzed the PCR reads using MiXCR. The data show 25,000 to 35,000 clones, 9.5% to 14% seen once. The material sequenced was blood. These receptors all come from a female donor with papillary thyroid cancer or a benign thyroid nodule (not recorded which). Some clones in this sample may be carry-over from other donors' samples.

There are many counts of this clone. J is TRBJ2-5 and V is TRBV20-1, with D perhaps TRBD1 (7 bases). The length of the CDR3 is 13 residues. Trimming removed 8 bases at V and 2 bases at J, with 15 bases between. Germline assignment: CDR1 DFQATT and CDR2 SNEGSKA (reference sequence). CDR3 DNA sequence: TGCAGTCTGACTTCAGGGGGGCAAGAGACCCAGTACTTC. This gives the protein CSLTSGGQETQYF.

In this sample, this clone turned up many times. A read error is possible here, since a much larger clone lies one base away. The chain employs TRBV7-3 and TRBJ2-7, with D possibly being TRBD2 (6 bases). V was trimmed by 1 base and J by 9 bases, leaving 16 bases between them. CDR1 SGHTA and CDR2 FQGTGA come from the germline V gene. The CDR3 consists of 14 residues. CDR3 nucleotides: TGTGCCAGCAGCTTAAACCGGCGGGGTAGCGGGCAGTACTTC. Its translation is CASSLNRRGSGQYF.

Remarks on this clone: Additional DNA sequences in this sample encode the identical CDR3. V is TRBV15 and J is TRBJ1-3, with 8 bases lining up with TRBD1. Germline CDR1 is LNHNV and CDR2 is YYDKDF (reference sequence). The CDR3 loop spans 16 amino acids. After removal of 5 bases from V and 4 bases from J, the junction contained 10 bases not matched to a gene. This CDR3 reads CATSLYRGSSGNTIYF. The CDR3 DNA reads as TGTGCCACCAGCCTGTACAGGGGGAGCTCCGGAAACACCATATATTTT.

There are many counts of this clone. This may be a read error: a much more frequent sequence differs by one nucleotide. V gene TRBV12-3 or TRBV12-4 combines with J gene TRBJ1-1; 8 bases are shared with TRBD1. The CDR3 is 16 residues long. The DNA for the CDR3 is TGTGCCAGCAGCTCTCAGACAGGGGTCTTATTCACTGCAGCTTTCTTT. Amino acids: CASSSQTGVLFTAAFF.

The V gene is TRBV4-1, the J gene TRBJ2-5; 8 nucleotides agree with TRBD1. J was trimmed by 4 bases and V by 4 bases; bases with no gene match: 14. This CDR3 is 17 amino acids long. Germline lookup yields CDR1 MGHRA and CDR2 YSYEKL. Here the CDR3 DNA reads TGCGCCAGCAGCCCAAGGGCCAGGGGGCAATACGGAGAGACCCAGTACTTC. This gives the protein CASSPRARGQYGETQYF.

This clone was seen many times. CDR3: CASSITGESSGANVLTF. The CDR3 DNA reads as TGTGCCAGTAGTATTACAGGCGAGAGCTCTGGGGCCAACGTCCTGACTTTC. The J gene is TRBJ2-6, the V gene TRBV19, with a tentative D call TRBD1 (5 bases). The V end was cut by 3 bases, the J end by 0 bases, with 12 bases between. The germline V gene encodes CDR1 LNHDA and CDR2 SQIVND (reference sequence). The CDR3 sequence is 17 residues long. Variable domain in full (rest from reference TRBV19 and TRBJ2-6): DGGITQSPKYLFRKEGQNVTLSCEQNLNHDAMYWYRQDPGQGLRLIYYSQIVNDFQKGDIAEGYSVSREKKESFPLTVTSAQKNPTAFYLCASSITGESSGANVLTFGAGSRLTVL.

This clone has a count of ten or more. A much larger clonotype is one base distant, so this may be a read error. The chain employs TRBV6-2 or TRBV6-3 and TRBJ2-7; D is unclear. The germline V and J ends were trimmed by 7 bases and 3 bases, with 16 bases remaining between them. CDR3 length: 14 residues. The germline V gene has CDR1 MNHEY and CDR2 SVGEGT. Here the CDR3 reads CASKEFGVFYEQYF. The CDR3 DNA is TGTGCCAGCAAGGAGTTTGGAGTCTTCTACGAGCAGTACTTC.

In this sample, this clone turned up many times. This chain links TRBV4-1 with TRBJ2-7; possible D gene TRBD2, 6 bases. V was shortened by 1 base and J by 0 bases, with 7 bases between the two germline ends. Germline CDR1 MGHRA, CDR2 YSYEKL. The CDR3 is made up of 14 amino acids. As DNA, the CDR3 is TGCGCCAGCAGCCAAGTCGGGAGCTCCTACGAGCAGTACTTC. Protein sequence: CASSQVGSSYEQYF.

The chain links TRBV6-4 to TRBJ2-1, with 7 positions matching TRBD2. CDR1 and CDR2 (germline): MRHNA, SNTAGT. The CDR3 extends over 15 amino acids. V gave up 5 bases and J gave up 3 bases; unmatched junction bases: 7. In DNA, the CDR3 is TGTGCCAGCAGTAGTCTGGGGGGGTACTACAATGAGCAGTTCTTC. Translation: CASSSLGGYYNEQFF.

This clone was seen ten or more times. The chain links TRBV25-1 to TRBJ2-1, with 7 bases aligning to TRBD1. Germline lookup yields CDR1 MGHDK and CDR2 SYGVNS. The CDR3 loop spans 16 amino acids. V shed 4 bases, J shed 0 bases, and the junction held 6 bases outside the gene matches. The CDR3 DNA reads as TGTGCCAGCAGTGCCCACAGGGGCGACTCCTACAATGAGCAGTTCTTC. Translation: CASSAHRGDSYNEQFF.

This clone was seen repeatedly, ten times or more. The chain combines TRBV30 with TRBJ2-7, with 10 bases aligning to TRBD2. Germline trimming cut 1 base from V and 4 bases from J; bases unmatched to any gene: 7. Per germline, CDR1 GTSNPN and CDR2 SVGIG (reference sequence). This CDR3 spans 15 amino acids. The CDR3 sequence: CAWSGSGLAPYEQYF. As DNA, the CDR3 is TGTGCCTGGAGTGGTTCGGGACTAGCGCCATACGAGCAGTACTTC.

This clone was detected a few times. The junction departs from the called germline gene at one end, perhaps through a read error. CDR3 nucleotides: TGCACCACCAGCAGAGGCTGGAGCTCCTACAATGAGCAGTTCTTC. Translation: CTTSRGWSSYNEQFF. V usage is TRBV15 and J usage is TRBJ2-1; D is unresolved. The germline gives CDR1 LNHNV, CDR2 YYDKDF (reference sequence). There are 15 residues in the CDR3.